Each of the 19 T cell receptor beta chains below was sequenced from the same sample in a study of naive and memory T cell subsets. An equimolar mix of two oligonucleotides served as the beta constant-region primer for TRBC1 and TRBC2. TCRdb redid the calling of the UMI-ligation and nested PCR reads with MiXCR, one entry per CDR3 protein. Counted here are about 85,000 distinct CDR3 sequences, roughly 13% occurring once; the ten biggest clones make up 0.9% to 1%. The source material was central memory CD4+ T cells from blood. These receptors were collected from a human donor in good health.

This clonotype occurred many times. The chain recombines TRBV5-5 with TRBJ2-7, with D possibly being TRBD1 (6 bases). The CDR3 spans 16 residues. Deletions cut 4 bases from V and 1 base from J, with 18 bases between. Germline CDR1 SGHKS, CDR2 YYEKEE (reference sequence). Written as DNA, the CDR3 is TGTGCCAGCAGCATAGCAATACAGGGCCTATCCTACGAGCAGTACTTC. It specifies CASSIAIQGLSYEQYF. Variable domain in full (rest from reference TRBV5-5 and TRBJ2-7): DAGVTQSPTHLIKTRGQQVTLRCSPISGHKSVSWYQQVLGQGPQFIFQYYEKEERGRGNFPDRFSARQFPNYSSELNVNALLLGDSALYLCASSIAIQGLSYEQYFGPGTRLTVT.

This clonotype was recorded a few times. The rearrangement links TRBV20-1 to TRBJ2-1; 7 bases are a match to TRBD2. Germline trimming cut 5 bases from V and 0 bases from J; bases unmatched to any gene: 16. This CDR3 contains 18 residues. CDR1 is DFQATT and CDR2 is SNEGSKA in the germline V gene (reference sequence). The CDR3 bases are TGCAGTGCTGTCCAAGTGGGTAGAGGCGGGGGCTCCTACAATGAGCAGTTCTTC. Its protein product is CSAVQVGRGGGSYNEQFF.

The sample holds many counts of this clonotype. The rearrangement uses TRBV27 and TRBJ1-1; possibly TRBD1 for D (6 bases). This CDR3 comprises 15 residues. Trimming pared 4 bases from V and 0 bases from J, leaving 12 bases between. Germline V gene sequence: CDR1 MNHEY, CDR2 SMNVEV (reference sequence). Here the CDR3 reads CASSWGTGMNTEAFF. The CDR3 nucleotides read TGTGCCAGCAGTTGGGGCACAGGGATGAACACTGAAGCTTTCTTT.

CDR3 DNA: TGCGCCAGCAGCCAAGGATTATGGCCCCTCCACTTT. As protein: CASSQGLWPLHF. The genes are TRBV4-1 and TRBJ1-6; D gene ambiguous. Per the germline V gene, CDR1 is MGHRA and CDR2 is YSYEKL. The CDR3 sequence is 12 residues long. V shed 1 base and J shed 13 bases, with 8 bases lying between them.

The chain is built from TRBV4-2 and TRBJ1-2; D uncertain. Germline CDR1 LGHNA, CDR2 YNFKEQ. CDR3 length: 13 residues. The V end was cut by 4 bases, the J end by 6 bases, with 12 bases between. CDR3 amino acids: CASSPVMDHGYTF. CDR3 DNA: TGTGCCAGCAGCCCCGTTATGGATCATGGCTACACCTTC.

The chain carries TRBV7-8 and TRBJ1-5, with D unresolved. Trimming took 0 bases from V and 0 from J, leaving 12 bases between them. CDR1 is SGHVS and CDR2 is FQNEAQ in the germline V gene. CDR3 length: 17 amino acids. CDR3 loop: CASSLAWWDNSNQPQHF. The DNA of the CDR3 is TGTGCCAGCAGCTTAGCCTGGTGGGATAATAGCAATCAGCCCCAGCATTTT.

The rearrangement joins TRBV12-3 or TRBV12-4 to TRBJ1-5; perhaps TRBD1 as D (5 bases). Deletions cut 2 bases from V and 2 bases from J, with 10 bases between. This CDR3 is 15 amino acids long. The CDR3 coding sequence is TGTGCCAGCAGTTTAATCGAAGGGGGCAATCAGCCCCAGCATTTT. Translated: CASSLIEGGNQPQHF.

Only a few counts were recorded for this clonotype. The rearrangement joins TRBV5-1 to TRBJ1-3; no firm D call. The CDR3 sequence is 15 residues long. Trimming took 4 bases from V and 1 from J, leaving 12 bases between them. Germline V CDR1 and CDR2: SGHRS, YFSETQ. The CDR3 sequence is CASSPTVGSGNTIYF. The CDR3 bases are TGCGCCAGCAGCCCCACCGTGGGGTCTGGAAACACCATATATTTT.

J is TRBJ2-7 and V is TRBV7-2, with a weak D call TRBD2 (6 bases). CDR1 SGHTA and CDR2 FQGNSA come from the germline V gene. V lost 1 base, J lost 7 bases, and 17 bases lay in between. CDR3 length: 15 residues. The CDR3 loop is CASSLGGRESGEQYF. In DNA, the CDR3 is TGTGCCAGCAGCTTAGGCGGGCGGGAATCTGGGGAGCAGTACTTC.

The genes are TRBV20-1 and TRBJ2-7; D is perhaps TRBD1 (5 bases). The CDR3 length is 12 residues. CDR1 and CDR2 (germline): DFQATT, SNEGSKA (reference sequence). Trimming stripped 4 bases from V and 0 bases from J, with 7 bases between. CDR3 bases: TGCAGTGCTACTGGGGCCTCCTACGAGCAGTACTTC. It yields the protein CSATGASYEQYF.

In its sample, this clonotype was seen many times. This sequence joins TRBV30 and TRBJ1-2; D gene ambiguous. The CDR3 has 12 residues. Germline CDR1 reads GTSNPN; CDR2 reads SVGIG (reference sequence). With 4 bases removed from V and 4 bases from J, the gap between germline ends came to 10 bases. In DNA, the CDR3 is TGTGCCTGGATGAGTCAGCGCTATGGCTACACCTTC. It yields the protein CAWMSQRYGYTF.

This clonotype was counted a few times. The gene calls are TRBV4-2 and TRBJ2-7, with 7 bases that match TRBD1. The germline V gene has CDR1 LGHNA and CDR2 YNFKEQ. The CDR3 has 18 amino acids. V shed 4 bases, J shed 2 bases, and the junction held 17 bases outside the gene matches. The CDR3 coding sequence is TGTGCCAGCAGCCTCCAATTGGAAGCAGGGGGAACACCCTACGAGCAGTACTTC. Translating gives CASSLQLEAGGTPYEQYF.

The rearrangement uses TRBV7-1 and TRBJ2-1; 9 nucleotides align to TRBD2. TRBV7-1 is noted as an ORF with a role that remains uncertain. V was pared by 6 bases and J by 6 bases, with 12 bases of the junction left unmatched. There are 16 residues in the CDR3. The CDR3 DNA reads TGTGCCAGCAGGATCAGCGGGAGGCTCAAATTCAATGAGCAGTTCTTC. This codes for CASRISGRLKFNEQFF.

This clonotype has a handful of counts. The rearrangement joins TRBV27 to TRBJ2-1; 11 bases are shared with TRBD2. Germline CDR1 MNHEY, CDR2 SMNVEV (reference sequence). V lost 6 bases and J lost 4; bases outside the gene matches: 20. The CDR3 is 20 amino acids. This chain's CDR3 is CASRGSGRAFIATPYNEQFF. The CDR3 DNA reads as TGTGCCAGCAGGGGTAGCGGGAGGGCTTTCATTGCCACTCCATACAATGAGCAGTTCTTC.

In this sample, this clonotype turned up many times. The chain couples TRBV2 to TRBJ1-1; D is uncertain. The CDR3 is 12 residues long. The V gene's germline CDR1 is SNHLY and CDR2 FYNNEI. V lost 4 bases and J lost 3, with 6 bases in between. CDR3 DNA sequence: TGTGCCAGCAGTGGCAGCTACACTGAAGCTTTCTTT. Translating it yields CASSGSYTEAFF. Looking up the rest from reference TRBV2 and TRBJ1-1 gives the full variable domain: EPEVTQTPSHQVTQMGQEVILRCVPISNHLYFYWYRQILGQKVEFLVSFYNNEISEKSEIFDDQFSVERPDGSNFTLKIRSTKLEDSAMYFCASSGSYTEAFFGQGTRLTVV.

The chain links TRBV13 to TRBJ2-3; tentative D call: TRBD1 (8 bases). With 4 bases removed from V and 4 bases from J, the gap between germline ends came to 12 bases. CDR1 is PRHDT, CDR2 FYEKMQ, per germline (reference sequence). CDR3 length equals 14 residues. The CDR3 sequence is CASSSQGGSDTQYF. CDR3 bases: TGTGCCAGCAGCTCACAGGGGGGGTCAGATACGCAGTATTTT.

V gene TRBV4-1 combines with J gene TRBJ2-5, with D tentatively TRBD1 (5 bases). Trimming pared 1 base from V and 5 bases from J, leaving 11 bases between. CDR1 is MGHRA and CDR2 is YSYEKL in the germline V gene. CDR3 length: 14 amino acids. The CDR3 loop reads CASSQGQGTETQYF. DNA for the CDR3: TGCGCCAGCAGCCAAGGCCAGGGAACGGAGACCCAGTACTTC.

The chain employs TRBV7-2 and TRBJ1-2, with 7 bases matching TRBD1. This CDR3 has 14 amino acids. V shed 2 bases and J 3 bases; nucleotides not matched to a gene: 3. Looked up from germline, CDR1 is SGHTA and CDR2 is FQGNSA. The CDR3, as DNA: TGTGCCAGCAGCTTACAGGGGACAGACTATGGCTACACCTTC. This sequence encodes CASSLQGTDYGYTF.

The chain links TRBV30 to TRBJ2-1; TRBD2 matches at 8 bases. CDR1 GTSNPN and CDR2 SVGIG come from the germline V gene (reference sequence). Losses at the gene ends were 1 base for V and 4 bases for J; bases not matched to a gene: 12. The CDR3 has 17 residues. CDR3 residues: CAWSAIPGTRNYNEQFF. DNA of the CDR3: TGTGCCTGGAGTGCTATCCCCGGGACTAGGAATTACAATGAGCAGTTCTTC. The whole variable domain, remainder taken from reference TRBV30 and TRBJ2-1, is SQTIHQWPATLVQPVGSPLSLECTVEGTSNPNLYWYRQAAGRGLQLLFYSVGIGQISSEVPQNLSASRPQDRQFILSSKKLLLSDSGFYLCAWSAIPGTRNYNEQFFGPGTRLTVL.